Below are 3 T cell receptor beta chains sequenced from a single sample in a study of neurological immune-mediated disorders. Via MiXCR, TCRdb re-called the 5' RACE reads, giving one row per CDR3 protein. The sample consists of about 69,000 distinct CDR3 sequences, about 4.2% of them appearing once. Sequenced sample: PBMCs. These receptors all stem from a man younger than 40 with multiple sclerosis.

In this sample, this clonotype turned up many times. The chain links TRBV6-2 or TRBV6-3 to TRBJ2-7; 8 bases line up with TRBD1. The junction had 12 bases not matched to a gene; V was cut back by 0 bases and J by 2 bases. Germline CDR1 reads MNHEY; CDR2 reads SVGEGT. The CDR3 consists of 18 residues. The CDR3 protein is CASSYSPGGGLSPYEQYF. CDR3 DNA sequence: TGTGCCAGCAGTTACTCCCCAGGGGGCGGCCTGTCTCCCTACGAGCAGTACTTC.

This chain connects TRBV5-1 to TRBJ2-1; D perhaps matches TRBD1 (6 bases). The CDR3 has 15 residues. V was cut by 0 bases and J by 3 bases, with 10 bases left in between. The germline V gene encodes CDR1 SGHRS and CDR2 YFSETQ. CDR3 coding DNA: TGCGCCAGCAGCTTGGCACAGGGAGACTACAATGAGCAGTTCTTC. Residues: CASSLAQGDYNEQFF.

The chain's CDR3 is CSAPRGGGAGHEQFF. CDR3 sequence (DNA): TGCAGTGCCCCGAGAGGCGGGGGGGCCGGCCATGAGCAGTTCTTC. This chain uses TRBV20-1 with TRBJ2-1, with 9 bases identical to TRBD2. The CDR3 sequence is 15 residues long. CDR1 DFQATT and CDR2 SNEGSKA come from the germline V gene (reference sequence). Trimming at V came to 6 bases and at J to 8 bases, leaving 14 bases not matched to a gene.